Listed below are T cell receptor beta chains from one sample, sequenced in a study of OX40 agonist ivuxolimab in advanced cancers. Libraries were prepared by immunoSEQ multiplex PCR; TCRdb keeps only in-frame clonotypes and omits some of them. The table records about 35,000 clones, 65% to 85% of them present only once. This sample comprised CD4+ or CD8+ T cells sorted from blood, obtained in a trial of the OX40 agonist ivuxolimab. The receptors originated from an adult with an advanced solid tumor such as melanoma, head and neck, liver or kidney cancer. Both conserved end residues are part of each CDR3. D genes are given only for firm matches. The size field is filled for only some rows; it gives once, few, many or a size class.

TRBV5-4	few	TRBJ2-5	.	TGTGCCAGCAGCACCTGGGACACCGGGGGTTCCGAGACCCAGTACTTC	CASSTWDTGGSETQYF
TRBV28	.	TRBJ1-3	TRBD1	TGTGCCAGCAGTTTATTACAGGGGAACACCATATATTTT	CASSLLQGNTIYF
TRBV28	.	TRBJ1-4	.	TGTGCCAGCAGTAAACCCGGGGAGATTAATGAAAAACTGTTTTTT	CASSKPGEINEKLFF
TRBV7-6	.	TRBJ2-7	.	TGTGCCAGCAGCTTAAGCCCGCTCTACGAGCAGTACTTC	CASSLSPLYEQYF
TRBV29-1	.	TRBJ2-6	TRBD1	TGCAGCGTTGAAACAGGGGCGACTGGGGCCAACGTCCTGACTTTC	CSVETGATGANVLTF
TRBV11-1	once	TRBJ2-4	.	TGTGCCAGCAGTCAGACTGGGGGGATTCAGTACTTC	CASSQTGGIQYF
TRBV7-8	.	TRBJ2-3	.	TGTGCCAGCAGACCTACACAGCGCGGGGCAGATACGCAGTATTTT	CASRPTQRGADTQYF
TRBV18	.	TRBJ2-7	.	TGTGCCAGCTCATCGTCAGTCCGGGACTTGTCCTACGAGCAGTACTTC	CASSSSVRDLSYEQYF
TRBV18	.	TRBJ1-3	.	TGTGCCAGCGCCTTGTTCGGAAACACCATATATTTT	CASALFGNTIYF
TRBV27	.	TRBJ2-7	.	TGTGCCAGCAGTTCAGGGTTGACCTACGAGCAGTACTTC	CASSSGLTYEQYF